The 9 T cell receptor beta chains presented below share a single source sample, sequenced in a study of blood T cell repertoires in COVID-19. Libraries were prepared by immunoSEQ multiplex PCR; TCRdb keeps only in-frame clonotypes and omits some of them. Of over 70,000 clones in the sample, over 75% are singletons; the top ten hold about 7%. Sequencing was performed on peripheral blood. Receptors were obtained from a man in his 70s with acute or convalescent COVID-19.

The rearrangement uses TRBV25-1 and TRBJ2-5; D ambiguous. The germline gives CDR1 MGHDK, CDR2 SYGVNS. The CDR3 spans 15 residues. The V end was cut by 0 bases, the J end by 0 bases, with 8 bases between. The chain's CDR3 is CASSEYAADQETQYF. CDR3 sequence (DNA): TGTGCCAGCAGTGAATATGCGGCGGACCAAGAGACCCAGTACTTC.

The chain employs TRBV30 and TRBJ1-1; 9 bases are a match to TRBD1. Germline V gives CDR1 GTSNPN, CDR2 SVGIG (reference sequence). Trimming at V came to 3 bases and at J to 9 bases, leaving 11 bases not matched to a gene. The CDR3 is 14 amino acids. CDR3 in amino acids: CAWSSGTGWRQAFF. As DNA, the CDR3 is TGTGCCTGGAGCAGTGGGACAGGGTGGCGACAAGCTTTCTTT.

The J gene is TRBJ2-1, the V gene TRBV4-1, with TRBD2 as a possible D gene (5 bases). This CDR3 is 15 amino acids long. Germline assignment: CDR1 MGHRA and CDR2 YSYEKL. Trimming took 2 bases from V and 10 from J, leaving 18 bases between them. DNA of the CDR3: TGCGCCAGCAGCCAACCCGGACTTCAGTTCGGGGAGCAGTTCTTC. Translating gives CASSQPGLQFGEQFF.

This chain links TRBV5-1 with TRBJ1-2; possibly TRBD1 for D (5 bases). Germline-derived CDR1 and CDR2 are SGHRS and YFSETQ. V dropped 4 bases and J dropped 4 bases, with 17 bases sitting between them. CDR3 length: 15 amino acids. CDR3 sequence (DNA): TGCGCCAGCAGCCCTGGCATAGACAGTCGCTATGGCTACACCTTC. It specifies CASSPGIDSRYGYTF.

The chain recombines TRBV19 with TRBJ2-3; D is unresolved. Germline V gene sequence: CDR1 LNHDA, CDR2 SQIVND (reference sequence). The V end was cut by 1 base, the J end by 8 bases, with 10 bases between. CDR3 size: 13 residues. In DNA form, the CDR3 reads TGTGCCAGTAGTATAGGGTTAGCCGCTACGCAGTATTTT. This translates into CASSIGLAATQYF.

This clone is deemed medium-sized (0.01 to 0.1%). V gene TRBV4-1 combines with J gene TRBJ1-1, with TRBD1 matching over 8 bases. The germline gives CDR1 MGHRA, CDR2 YSYEKL. With V trimmed by 0 bases and J by 7 bases, 13 bases remained unmatched. The length of the CDR3 is 17 residues. CDR3 residues: CASSQDLGAGGMGEAFF. DNA for the CDR3: TGCGCCAGCAGCCAAGATTTGGGGGCAGGGGGCATGGGTGAAGCTTTCTTT.

The chain joins TRBV24-1 to TRBJ1-2; D unclear. Germline V CDR1 and CDR2: KGHDR, SFDVKD. There are 11 residues in the CDR3. Trimming took off 5 bases at V and 8 bases at J, with 8 bases between the two ends. The CDR3 loop is CATSGGRGYTF. DNA for the CDR3: TGTGCCACCAGTGGAGGTCGGGGCTACACCTTC.

The rearrangement uses TRBV5-1 and TRBJ2-3, with 10 positions matching TRBD2. The CDR3 runs to 16 residues. V lost 0 bases to trimming and J lost 8 bases; unmatched junction nucleotides: 9. The germline CDR1 and CDR2 sequences are SGHRS and YFSETQ. The CDR3 region is CASSLVGASGGGTQYF. CDR3 sequence (DNA): TGCGCCAGCAGCTTGGTTGGGGCTAGCGGGGGTGGTACGCAGTATTTT.

CDR3 amino acids: CASSEPGGPYNEQFF. For the CDR3, the DNA is TGTGCCAGCAGTGAACCGGGAGGGCCCTACAATGAGCAGTTCTTC. The chain employs TRBV2 and TRBJ2-1; 8 bases fit TRBD2. CDR3 size: 15 residues. V lost 2 bases to trimming and J lost 2 bases; unmatched junction nucleotides: 2. Germline CDR1 SNHLY, CDR2 FYNNEI.